The clone carrying this TCR beta chain was observed at least ten times. What it binds is not known. Trimming pared 6 bases from V and 8 bases from J, leaving 14 bases between. This CDR3 is 13 amino acids long. Germline lookup yields CDR1 MNHNS and CDR2 SASEGT. TCRdb re-analysed the reads in MiXCR, keeping a single row per CDR3 protein. The data show around 450,000 distinct CDR3 sequences, approximately 10% seen once. These data come from a study of T cell repertoires in cytomegalovirus infection. Overall study: Both a matching HLA type and CMV infection were indicated by public TCR beta signatures. Study-level findings and limits: The ex vivo response showed dominance by HLA-C-restricted CMV-specific TCR beta clonotypes. Totalled public TCR beta family frequency picked out people who carried CMV plus the relevant HLA.

This chain connects TRBV6-1 to TRBJ1-5; possibly TRBD1 for D (6 bases). This receptor was taken from a human donor in good health (CMV status not recorded). Some clones in this sample may be carry-over from other donors' samples. Specimen: PBMCs. This CDR3 reads CASSGGLEEPQHF. CDR3 coding DNA: TGTGCCAGCAGCGGGGGGCTCGAGGAGCCCCAGCATTTT.